The sequence of this T cell receptor beta chain was determined in a study of T cell responses to AZD1222 COVID-19 vaccine. This clone was observed a single time. What it recognizes is unknown. The data were produced by immunoSEQ multiplex PCR, yet TCRdb's version contains in-frame clones alone and is incomplete. The table shows 95,000 to 120,000 clones, with 89% occurring only once. Notes on the study in general: Researchers took repertoire samples only after the peak T cell response had come. Spike-specific TCR repertoires showed rising breadth and depth after two AZD1222 doses.

Between the trimmed V and J ends, which lost 6 bases and 0 bases, there was a span of 11 bases. The germline V gene encodes CDR1 LNHDA and CDR2 SQIVND (reference sequence). The CDR3 has 14 residues. The gene calls are TRBV19 and TRBJ1-1; D uncertain. Sample: peripheral blood, taken on day 0 of MenACWY control vaccination. The TCR was taken from an adult in good health. Written as DNA, the CDR3 is TGTGCCAGTAGCTTCCGACGGGTGAACACTGAAGCTTTCTTT. Translating gives CASSFRRVNTEAFF.